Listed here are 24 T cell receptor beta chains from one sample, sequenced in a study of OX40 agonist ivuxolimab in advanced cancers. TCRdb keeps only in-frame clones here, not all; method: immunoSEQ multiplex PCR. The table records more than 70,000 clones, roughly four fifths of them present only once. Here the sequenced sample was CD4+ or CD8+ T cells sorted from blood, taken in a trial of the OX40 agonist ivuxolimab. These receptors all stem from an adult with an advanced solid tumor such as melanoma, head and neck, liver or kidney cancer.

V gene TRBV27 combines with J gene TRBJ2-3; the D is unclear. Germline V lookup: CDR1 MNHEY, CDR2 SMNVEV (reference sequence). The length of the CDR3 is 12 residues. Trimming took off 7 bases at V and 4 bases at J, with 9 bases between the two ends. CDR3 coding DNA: TGTGCCAGCAAGAGTAGTTCAGATACGCAGTATTTT. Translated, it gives CASKSSSDTQYF.

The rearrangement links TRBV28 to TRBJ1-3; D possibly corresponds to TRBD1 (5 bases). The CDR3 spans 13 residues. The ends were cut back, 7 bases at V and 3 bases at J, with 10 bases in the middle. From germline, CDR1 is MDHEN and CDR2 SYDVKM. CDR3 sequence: CASTRAVGNTIYF. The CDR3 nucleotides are TGTGCCAGCACCAGGGCCGTTGGAAACACCATATATTTT.

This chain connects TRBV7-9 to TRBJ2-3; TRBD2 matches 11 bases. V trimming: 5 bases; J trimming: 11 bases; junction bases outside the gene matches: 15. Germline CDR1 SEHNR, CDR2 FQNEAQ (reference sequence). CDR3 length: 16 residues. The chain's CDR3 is CASSLELAGAYRGQYF. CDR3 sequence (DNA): TGTGCCAGCAGCCTGGAACTAGCGGGGGCTTATCGGGGGCAGTATTTT.

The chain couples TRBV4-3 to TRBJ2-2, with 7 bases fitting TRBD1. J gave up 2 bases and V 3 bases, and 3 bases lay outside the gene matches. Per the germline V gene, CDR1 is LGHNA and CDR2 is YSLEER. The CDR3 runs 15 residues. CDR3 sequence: CASSHRQGNTGELFF. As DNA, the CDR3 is TGCGCCAGCAGCCATCGACAGGGCAACACCGGGGAGCTGTTTTTT.

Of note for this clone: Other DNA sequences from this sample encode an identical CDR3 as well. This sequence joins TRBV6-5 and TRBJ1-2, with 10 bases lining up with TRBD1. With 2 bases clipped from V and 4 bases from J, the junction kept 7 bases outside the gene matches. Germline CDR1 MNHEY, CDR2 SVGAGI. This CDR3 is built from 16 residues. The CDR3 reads CASSYTRTGGGYGYTF. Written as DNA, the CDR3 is TGTGCCAGCAGTTACACTAGGACAGGGGGTGGCTATGGCTACACCTTC.

The chain's CDR3 is CASRPTPTGVNYEQYF. CDR3 bases: TGTGCCAGCCGCCCTACCCCGACAGGGGTAAACTACGAGCAGTACTTC. This chain links TRBV28 with TRBJ2-7; 8 nucleotides line up with TRBD1. This CDR3 is 16 amino acids long. Trimming cost V 8 bases and J 3 bases; bases outside gene matches: 15. CDR1 and CDR2 from the germline V gene are MDHEN and SYDVKM.

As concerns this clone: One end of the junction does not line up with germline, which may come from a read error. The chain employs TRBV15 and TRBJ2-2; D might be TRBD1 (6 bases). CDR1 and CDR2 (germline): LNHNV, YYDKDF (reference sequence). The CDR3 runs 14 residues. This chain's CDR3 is CATSGDRHTGELFF. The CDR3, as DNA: TGTGCCACCAGCGGAGACAGGCACACCGGGGAGCTGTTTTTT.

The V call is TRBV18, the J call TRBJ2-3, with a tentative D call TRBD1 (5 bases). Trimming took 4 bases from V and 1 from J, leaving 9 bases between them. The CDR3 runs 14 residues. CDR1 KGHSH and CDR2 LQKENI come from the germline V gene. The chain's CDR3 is CASSQGFGTDTQYF. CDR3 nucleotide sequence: TGTGCCAGCTCACAGGGGTTCGGCACAGATACGCAGTATTTT.

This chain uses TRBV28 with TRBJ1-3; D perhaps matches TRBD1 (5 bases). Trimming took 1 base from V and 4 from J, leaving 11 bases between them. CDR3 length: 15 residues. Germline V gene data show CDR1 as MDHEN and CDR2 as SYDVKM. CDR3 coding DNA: TGTGCCAGCAGTTTATCGGTACGGGGGGGAAACACCATATATTTT. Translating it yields CASSLSVRGGNTIYF.

Written as DNA, the CDR3 is TGCGCCAGCAGCTTGGGACAGGGTTTCAATGAGCAGTTCTTC. The encoded protein is CASSLGQGFNEQFF. The chain combines TRBV5-1 with TRBJ2-1; 7 bases agree with TRBD1. V gave up 0 bases and J gave up 6 bases; unmatched junction bases: 3. This CDR3 has 14 residues. Germline values: CDR1 SGHRS, CDR2 YFSETQ.

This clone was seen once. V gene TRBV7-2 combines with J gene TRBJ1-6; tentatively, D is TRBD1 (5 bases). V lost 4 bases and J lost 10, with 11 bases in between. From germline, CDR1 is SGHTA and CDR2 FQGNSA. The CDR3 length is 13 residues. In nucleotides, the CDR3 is TGTGCCAGCAGCTCATCAGGGACCTCACCCCTCCACTTT. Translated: CASSSSGTSPLHF.

Written as DNA, the CDR3 is TGTGCCAGCAGCCCCGGGACTAGCCCCTACAATGAGCAGTTCTTC. It specifies CASSPGTSPYNEQFF. The chain carries TRBV6-1 and TRBJ2-1; TRBD2 aligns across 9 bases. CDR1 is MNHNS, CDR2 SASEGT, per germline. V trimming: 6 bases; J trimming: 2 bases; junction bases outside the gene matches: 5. This CDR3 region has 15 residues.

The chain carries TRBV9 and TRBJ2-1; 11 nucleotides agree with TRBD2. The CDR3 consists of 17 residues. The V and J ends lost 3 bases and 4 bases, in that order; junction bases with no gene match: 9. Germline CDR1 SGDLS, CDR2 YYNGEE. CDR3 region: CASSAFSGTSGYNEQFF. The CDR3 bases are TGTGCCAGCAGCGCCTTCTCCGGGACTAGCGGTTACAATGAGCAGTTCTTC.

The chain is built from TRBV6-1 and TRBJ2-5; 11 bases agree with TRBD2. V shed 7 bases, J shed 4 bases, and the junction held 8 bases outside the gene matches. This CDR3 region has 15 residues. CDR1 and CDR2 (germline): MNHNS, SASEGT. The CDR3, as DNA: TGTGCCAGCATCCGACTAGCGGGGTGGGGAGAGACCCAGTACTTC. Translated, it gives CASIRLAGWGETQYF.

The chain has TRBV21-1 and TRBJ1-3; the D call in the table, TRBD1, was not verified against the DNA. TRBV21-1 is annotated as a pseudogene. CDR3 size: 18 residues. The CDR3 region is CASSQKRTMGQGRNTIYF. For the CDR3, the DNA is TGTGCCAGCAGCCAGAAACGAACCATGGGACAGGGGAGAAACACCATATATTTT.

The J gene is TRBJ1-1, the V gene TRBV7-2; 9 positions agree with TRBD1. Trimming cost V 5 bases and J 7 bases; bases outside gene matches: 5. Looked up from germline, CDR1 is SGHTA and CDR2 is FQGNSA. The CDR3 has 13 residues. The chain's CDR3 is CASSTQGASEAFF. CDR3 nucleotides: TGTGCCAGCAGCACACAGGGGGCTAGTGAAGCTTTCTTT.

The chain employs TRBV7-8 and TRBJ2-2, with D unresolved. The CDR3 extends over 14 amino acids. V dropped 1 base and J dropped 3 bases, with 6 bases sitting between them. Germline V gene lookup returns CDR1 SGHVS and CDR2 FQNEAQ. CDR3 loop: CASSLDEYTGELFF. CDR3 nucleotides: TGTGCCAGCAGCTTAGATGAGTACACCGGGGAGCTGTTTTTT.

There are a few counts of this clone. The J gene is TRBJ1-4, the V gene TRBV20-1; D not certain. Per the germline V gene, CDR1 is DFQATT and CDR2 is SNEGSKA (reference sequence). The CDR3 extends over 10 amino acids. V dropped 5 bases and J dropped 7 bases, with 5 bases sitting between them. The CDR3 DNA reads TGCAGTGCTTACAGTGAAAAACTGTTTTTT. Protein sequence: CSAYSEKLFF.

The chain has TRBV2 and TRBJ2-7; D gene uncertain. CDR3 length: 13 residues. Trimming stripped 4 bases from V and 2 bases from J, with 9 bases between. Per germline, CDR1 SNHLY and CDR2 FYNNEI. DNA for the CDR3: TGTGCCAGCAGTGCTGTATCCACCTACGAGCAGTACTTC. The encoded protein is CASSAVSTYEQYF.

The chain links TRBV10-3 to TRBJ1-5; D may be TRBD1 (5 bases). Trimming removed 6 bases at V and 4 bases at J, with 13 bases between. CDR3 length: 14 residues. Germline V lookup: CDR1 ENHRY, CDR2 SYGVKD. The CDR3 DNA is TGTGCCATCAGCCAACAGGAACGGAATCAGCCCCAGCATTTT. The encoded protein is CAISQQERNQPQHF.

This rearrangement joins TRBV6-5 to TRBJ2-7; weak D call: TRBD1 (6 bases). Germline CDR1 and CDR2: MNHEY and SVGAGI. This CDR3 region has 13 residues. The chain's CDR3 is CSSQGSSSYEQYF. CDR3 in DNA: TGTAGCTCTCAGGGGTCAAGCTCCTACGAGCAGTACTTC.

The DNA for the CDR3 is TGTGCCAGCAGCCCCGAGCACGGGGAGCTGTTTTTT. Encoded protein: CASSPEHGELFF. The V call is TRBV7-9, the J call TRBJ2-2; D not certain. Looked up from germline, CDR1 is SEHNR and CDR2 is FQNEAQ (reference sequence). The CDR3 loop spans 12 amino acids. Between the trimmed V and J ends, which lost 5 bases and 7 bases, there was a span of 8 bases. Complete variable domain (other parts from reference TRBV7-9 and TRBJ2-2): DTGVSQNPRHKITKRGQNVTFRCDPISEHNRLYWYRQTLGQGPEFLTYFQNEAQLEKSRLLSDRFSAERPKGSFSTLEIQRTEQGDSAMYLCASSPEHGELFFGEGSRLTVL.

The CDR3 protein is CASRETGFGTLHF. DNA for the CDR3: TGTGCCAGCAGAGAGACAGGGTTCGGGACCCTCCACTTT. The gene calls are TRBV2 and TRBJ1-6, with 7 bases lining up with TRBD1. V lost 6 bases, J lost 14 bases, and 10 bases stayed unmatched. The CDR3 contains 13 residues. The germline gives CDR1 SNHLY, CDR2 FYNNEI.

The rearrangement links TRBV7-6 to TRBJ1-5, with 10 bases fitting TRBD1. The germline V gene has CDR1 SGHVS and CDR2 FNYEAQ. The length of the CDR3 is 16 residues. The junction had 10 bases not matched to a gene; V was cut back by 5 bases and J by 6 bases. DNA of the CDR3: TGTGCCAGCAGCCAGGACAGGGGGGGAAGCGGTCAGCCCCAGCATTTT. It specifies CASSQDRGGSGQPQHF.